This T cell receptor (beta chain) was retrieved from a study of identical twins. General observations from the study: For zero-insertion analyses, partial confounding could come from invariant MAIT and iNKT cells.

Germline V gives CDR1 SGDLS, CDR2 YYNGEE. Unmatched junction bases numbered 3, after V lost 0 bases and J lost 4 bases. The CDR3 extends over 15 amino acids. This clonotype was counted a single time. What it binds is not known. TCRdb re-derived calls from the 5' RACE reads in MiXCR, one entry per CDR3 protein. The sample consists of approximately 680,000 distinct CDR3 sequences, about 7.1% of them appearing once. In addition, the sample was reused for a study of yellow fever vaccine responses in identical twins.

The chain uses TRBV9 and TRBJ2-3; 9 positions match TRBD2. Sample: PBMCs. This receptor was identified in a woman in her late teens or twenties in good health. CDR3 sequence: CASSVGGRAADTQYF. The CDR3 DNA follows: TGTGCCAGCAGCGTAGGCGGGAGGGCGGCAGATACGCAGTATTTT.